Described below is a single TCR beta chain sequence and its context. What it binds is unknown. The CDR3 runs 12 residues. Trimming took 2 bases from V and 7 from J, leaving 6 bases between them. Germline V gene lookup returns CDR1 SEHNR and CDR2 FQNEAQ (reference sequence). This sample was included in a study of T cell repertoires in cytomegalovirus infection. Whole-study context: Recently identified HLA-C-restricted CMV epitopes were among the peptides used.

TCRdb analysed the reads with MiXCR anew, one entry per CDR3 protein. The table lists over 120,000 distinct CDR3 sequences, 32% of them singletons. Specimen: CD8+ T cells from cultured PBMCs, collected from culture after CMV antigen stimulation. The J gene is TRBJ2-1, the V gene TRBV7-9; tentative D call: TRBD2 (5 bases). This receptor was identified in a human donor in good health (CMV status not recorded). Some clones in this sample may be carry-over from other donors' samples. CDR3 residues: CASSLLANEQFF. The CDR3 bases are TGTGCCAGCAGCTTACTAGCTAATGAGCAGTTCTTC.